This passage covers 21 T cell receptor beta chains from one sample sequenced in a study of shared clonotypes between healthy human individuals. Naive CD8 cells, CD45RO-negative and positively selected for CCR7, excluded terminally differentiated effector memory CD45RA+ cells. The assay was immunoSEQ multiplex PCR, and TCRdb's table has in-frame clones only and misses some. The profile shows about 2,100,000 clones, 93% of them singletons. Input material: naive CD8+ T cells from PBMCs. The source of these receptors is a man younger than 35 in good health. Some clones in this sample may be carry-over from other donors' samples.

A single count supports this clone. V and J are TRBV19 and TRBJ1-2; 7 positions match TRBD1. The V gene end was trimmed by 7 bases and the J gene end by 8 bases; junction bases not matched to a gene: 7. The CDR3 covers 12 residues. Germline CDR1 LNHDA, CDR2 SQIVND (reference sequence). CDR3 coding DNA: TGTGCCAGTACCCAGACAGGGAAGGGCTACACCTTC. Protein: CASTQTGKGYTF.

The V call is TRBV6-5, the J call TRBJ2-1; D not certain. Germline V gene lookup returns CDR1 MNHEY and CDR2 SVGAGI. Deletions cut 2 bases from V and 7 bases from J, with 6 bases between. This CDR3 is 12 amino acids long. The CDR3 is CASSYIGNEQFF. CDR3 DNA: TGTGCCAGCAGTTACATCGGGAATGAGCAGTTCTTC.

This clone was counted between two and nine times. The chain joins TRBV9 to TRBJ2-2; D unclear. Germline CDR1 SGDLS, CDR2 YYNGEE. Trimming took 3 bases from V and 4 from J, leaving 7 bases between them. The CDR3 is 13 amino acids. CDR3 in amino acids: CASSARSTGELFF. The CDR3, as DNA: TGTGCCAGCAGCGCTCGGTCCACCGGGGAGCTGTTTTTT.

The chain has TRBV27 and TRBJ2-5, with a possible D match to TRBD1 (5 bases). The CDR3 is made up of 15 amino acids. V dropped 4 bases and J dropped 3 bases, with 15 bases sitting between them. CDR1 MNHEY and CDR2 SMNVEV come from the germline V gene (reference sequence). The CDR3 loop reads CASSSTVTFEETQYF. DNA of the CDR3: TGTGCCAGCAGTTCGACAGTTACATTTGAAGAGACCCAGTACTTC.

CDR3 nucleotides: TGTGCCACCAGCACTGGTAGGAAACTGTTTTTT. As protein: CATSTGRKLFF. The genes are TRBV15 and TRBJ1-4; unclear D gene. Deletions cut 4 bases from V and 11 bases from J, with 8 bases between. This CDR3 region has 11 residues. The germline V gene encodes CDR1 LNHNV and CDR2 YYDKDF (reference sequence).

The CDR3: CASSEPTGSRNQPQHF. DNA for the CDR3: TGTGCCAGCAGTGAACCTACAGGGAGTCGGAATCAGCCCCAGCATTTT. The J gene is TRBJ1-5, the V gene TRBV6-1; tentative D call: TRBD1 (6 bases). The germline V gene has CDR1 MNHNS and CDR2 SASEGT. V was clipped by 2 bases and J by 4 bases, with 15 bases between them. The CDR3 contains 16 residues.

DNA of the CDR3: TGTGCCAGCAGTTTCGAGACTAGCATTCGCAATGAGCAGTTCTTC. Its translation is CASSFETSIRNEQFF. V gene TRBV28 combines with J gene TRBJ2-1; 7 bases are a match to TRBD2. CDR3 length: 15 residues. Germline V CDR1 and CDR2: MDHEN, SYDVKM. V lost 3 bases, J lost 6 bases, and 8 bases stayed unmatched.

This clone was found once. The genes are TRBV28 and TRBJ2-7, with a possible D match to TRBD2 (5 bases). The V gene lost 10 bases and the J gene lost 6 bases, with 13 bases spanning the gap. In germline, CDR1 is MDHEN, CDR2 SYDVKM. This CDR3 is built from 11 residues. CDR3 protein: CATHPEGEQYF. The DNA for the CDR3 is TGTGCCACCCACCCAGAGGGCGAGCAGTACTTC.

This clone was detected only a few times. The rearrangement joins TRBV19 to TRBJ1-5; D not resolved. This CDR3 region has 15 residues. Trimming took 3 bases from V and 2 from J, leaving 11 bases between them. The germline V gene encodes CDR1 LNHDA and CDR2 SQIVND (reference sequence). The CDR3 DNA is TGTGCCAGTAGTATCATGGGGATTGGCAATCAGCCCCAGCATTTT. Translated, it gives CASSIMGIGNQPQHF.

The chain couples TRBV2 to TRBJ2-6; 7 bases fit TRBD1. The germline V gene encodes CDR1 SNHLY and CDR2 FYNNEI. The J segment lost 0 bases and the V segment lost 2 bases, leaving 7 bases of the junction unmatched. CDR3 size: 18 residues. The CDR3 region is CASSEPGQPLSGANVLTF. CDR3 in DNA: TGTGCCAGCAGTGAACCGGGACAGCCTCTCTCTGGGGCCAACGTCCTGACTTTC.

The chain has TRBV6-6 and TRBJ2-7; 7 nucleotides match TRBD2. There are 13 residues in the CDR3. From germline, CDR1 is MNHNY and CDR2 SVGAGI (reference sequence). V lost 2 bases and J lost 3; bases outside the gene matches: 1. CDR3 region: CASSYGGVYEQYF. CDR3 nucleotides: TGTGCCAGCAGTTACGGGGGGGTCTACGAGCAGTACTTC.

To note about this clone: The identical CDR3 is also encoded by other nucleotide sequences in the sample. In nucleotides, the CDR3 is TGTGCCAGCAGCCCCGGAGGTTCCTATGGCTACACCTTC. Its protein is CASSPGGSYGYTF. This rearrangement joins TRBV7-9 to TRBJ1-2, with unresolved D. Deletions cut 5 bases from V and 4 bases from J, with 11 bases between. The CDR3 loop spans 13 amino acids. Per the germline V gene, CDR1 is SEHNR and CDR2 is FQNEAQ (reference sequence).

The chain combines TRBV18 with TRBJ2-1; D gene ambiguous. Trimming left V 5 bases short and J 2 bases short, with 7 bases between. There are 13 residues in the CDR3. Germline CDR1 reads KGHSH; CDR2 reads LQKENI. CDR3: CASSEPPYNEQFF. For the CDR3, the DNA is TGTGCCAGCTCAGAACCCCCCTACAATGAGCAGTTCTTC.

The chain is built from TRBV28 and TRBJ2-5; D gene ambiguous. CDR3 length: 12 residues. Germline V gene data show CDR1 as MDHEN and CDR2 as SYDVKM. The ends were cut back, 2 bases at V and 9 bases at J, with 10 bases in the middle. The DNA of the CDR3 is TGTGCCAGCAGTTTAGGGGTTACGGCCCAGTACTTC. Translated: CASSLGVTAQYF.

The J gene is TRBJ2-1, the V gene TRBV7-9, with D unresolved. V dropped 6 bases and J dropped 6 bases, with 6 bases sitting between them. The CDR3 has 11 residues. Per germline, CDR1 SEHNR and CDR2 FQNEAQ (reference sequence). As DNA, the CDR3 is TGTGCCAGCAGGAAGCTCAATGAGCAGTTCTTC. This encodes CASRKLNEQFF.

Note on this clone: In the same sample, other DNA sequences code for this CDR3. V is TRBV10-2 and J is TRBJ2-7; D might be TRBD2 (5 bases). The V end was cut by 6 bases, the J end by 1 base, with 10 bases between. Per germline, CDR1 WSHSY and CDR2 SAAADI. CDR3 length: 13 residues. The CDR3 spells CASRDRGSYEQYF. CDR3 bases: TGCGCCAGCAGGGATCGGGGTTCCTACGAGCAGTACTTC.

The rearrangement links TRBV19 to TRBJ1-2; 7 bases are a match to TRBD1. Trimming took 5 bases from V and 4 from J; bases not matched to a gene: 13. Germline V gives CDR1 LNHDA, CDR2 SQIVND (reference sequence). This CDR3 has 16 amino acids. CDR3 in amino acids: CASSPTSGTDSYGYTF. Written as DNA, the CDR3 is TGTGCCAGTAGTCCAACCTCCGGGACAGACAGCTATGGCTACACCTTC. The variable domain in full, with the rest retrieved from reference TRBV19 and TRBJ1-2, is DGGITQSPKYLFRKEGQNVTLSCEQNLNHDAMYWYRQDPGQGLRLIYYSQIVNDFQKGDIAEGYSVSREKKESFPLTVTSAQKNPTAFYLCASSPTSGTDSYGYTFGSGTRLTVV.

The chain couples TRBV9 to TRBJ2-7; TRBD2 matches 7 bases. This CDR3 spans 13 amino acids. Per germline, CDR1 SGDLS and CDR2 YYNGEE. J lost 7 bases, V lost 3 bases, and 7 bases had no gene match. CDR3 loop: CASSGWDYGEQYF. The CDR3 DNA reads TGTGCCAGCAGCGGATGGGACTACGGAGAGCAGTACTTC.

The chain links TRBV11-2 to TRBJ1-4; maybe TRBD1 (5 bases). CDR3 length equals 16 residues. The germline V and J ends were trimmed by 3 bases and 5 bases, with 16 bases remaining between them. The germline V gene encodes CDR1 SGHAT and CDR2 FQNNGV. DNA for the CDR3: TGTGCCAGCAGCTTGCGTACCCAGGGTACCAATGAAAAACTGTTTTTT. Its protein product is CASSLRTQGTNEKLFF.

The rearrangement uses TRBV7-3 and TRBJ2-1; 14 positions agree with TRBD2. There are 19 residues in the CDR3. Trimming removed 5 bases from V and 3 bases from J; junction bases left unmatched: 12. Germline assignment: CDR1 SGHTA and CDR2 FQGTGA. The CDR3 region is CASSPTGTSGRTFYNEQFF. CDR3 DNA sequence: TGTGCCAGCAGCCCCACCGGGACTAGCGGGAGAACCTTCTACAATGAGCAGTTCTTC.

The chain links TRBV14 to TRBJ2-7, with D maybe TRBD2 (5 bases). CDR3 length: 18 amino acids. Germline CDR1 SGHDN, CDR2 FVKESK. Trimming stripped 0 bases from V and 3 bases from J, with 21 bases between. The CDR3 nucleotides read TGTGCCAGCAGCCAAGATGAACCCGGGGTTCCAGAGGGCTACGAGCAGTACTTC. Its translation is CASSQDEPGVPEGYEQYF.